The 20 T cell receptor beta chains given below trace back to one sample, sequenced in a study of siplizumab effects on memory and regulatory T cells. The repertoire was sequenced with immunoSEQ multiplex PCR; TCRdb's copy has only in-frame clones and lacks some. Among approximately 120,000 clones listed, just over 90% were seen once. The source material was non-Treg CD4+ T cells sorted from blood. The origin of the receptors is a human donor in good health.

V is TRBV2 and J is TRBJ2-6, with TRBD1 identical over 7 bases. The CDR3 runs 17 residues. Germline V gene lookup returns CDR1 SNHLY and CDR2 FYNNEI. J was trimmed by 0 bases and V by 2 bases; bases with no gene match: 4. Here the CDR3 reads CASSERTGASGANVLTF. The CDR3 DNA is TGTGCCAGCAGTGAACGGACAGGCGCCTCTGGGGCCAACGTCCTGACTTTC.

CDR3 nucleotide sequence: TGTGCCTGGAGTCCGGGACGCTATGGCTACACCTTC. As protein: CAWSPGRYGYTF. The chain employs TRBV30 and TRBJ1-2; a possible D gene is TRBD1 (5 bases). This CDR3 is 12 amino acids long. V lost 2 bases and J lost 4, with 8 bases in between. Germline values: CDR1 GTSNPN, CDR2 SVGIG (reference sequence).

The chain has TRBV28 and TRBJ1-2; D is ambiguous. V shed 3 bases and J shed 0 bases, with 8 bases lying between them. The CDR3 has 14 amino acids. The germline V gene has CDR1 MDHEN and CDR2 SYDVKM. CDR3 sequence: CASSLLTPNYGYTF. The CDR3 nucleotides read TGTGCCAGCAGTTTGCTGACACCTAACTATGGCTACACCTTC.

A single count supports this clone. This sequence joins TRBV5-1 and TRBJ2-5; no clear D. The V end lost 4 bases, the J end lost 3 bases, and 19 bases lay between the germline ends. This CDR3 region has 16 residues. Germline V gene lookup returns CDR1 SGHRS and CDR2 YFSETQ. The CDR3: CASSLLLDGYEETQYF. CDR3 nucleotide sequence: TGCGCCAGCAGCCTCCTCCTGGACGGATACGAAGAGACCCAGTACTTC.

The rearrangement joins TRBV6-9 to TRBJ2-5, with TRBD1 identical over 7 bases. The CDR3 extends over 12 amino acids. Unmatched junction bases numbered 3, after V lost 6 bases and J lost 5 bases. Germline V gene data show CDR1 as MNHGY and CDR2 as SVAAGI. The CDR3 protein is CASRSDRETQYF. The CDR3 DNA is TGTGCCAGCAGATCGGACAGGGAGACCCAGTACTTC.

The chain couples TRBV30 to TRBJ1-3; TRBD1 might be the D (5 bases). CDR1 is GTSNPN, CDR2 SVGIG, per germline (reference sequence). The CDR3 covers 14 residues. V shed 6 bases and J shed 1 base, with 13 bases lying between them. This CDR3 reads CACPLGGSGNTIYF. CDR3 bases: TGTGCCTGCCCCCTCGGGGGTTCTGGAAACACCATATATTTT.

This chain links TRBV5-1 with TRBJ2-1, with TRBD2 matching over 10 bases. The V and J ends lost 1 base and 2 bases, in that order; junction bases with no gene match: 9. This CDR3 has 18 residues. CDR1 is SGHRS and CDR2 is YFSETQ in the germline V gene. CDR3 DNA sequence: TGCGCCAGCAGCTTGACGGCTAGCGGGGGTGGCCCCTACAATGAGCAGTTCTTC. It specifies CASSLTASGGGPYNEQFF.

The chain combines TRBV29-1 with TRBJ1-1; the D is unclear. The CDR3 consists of 15 residues. Trimming cost V 1 base and J 1 base, with 13 bases left between them. Germline V gene data show CDR1 as SQVTM and CDR2 as ANQGSEA. Here the CDR3 DNA reads TGCAGCGTTGAAGTCAGCGGGCATTGGAACACTGAAGCTTTCTTT. Its protein product is CSVEVSGHWNTEAFF.

This sequence joins TRBV29-1 and TRBJ2-7; the D is unclear. This CDR3 has 11 amino acids. Germline-derived CDR1 and CDR2 are SQVTM and ANQGSEA. Trimming took off 7 bases at V and 4 bases at J, with 11 bases between the two ends. DNA of the CDR3: TGCAGCGGTGCTAGGGATTACGAGCAGTACTTC. Protein: CSGARDYEQYF.

This chain uses TRBV6-6 with TRBJ1-1; D might be TRBD1 (5 bases). The CDR3 contains 14 residues. Trimming shortened V by 2 bases and J by 2 bases, and 9 bases separated the two germline ends. Germline assignment: CDR1 MNHNY and CDR2 SVGAGI (reference sequence). CDR3 amino acids: CASSYSDRNTEAFF. CDR3 nucleotide sequence: TGTGCCAGCAGTTACAGTGACAGAAACACTGAAGCTTTCTTT.

The chain combines TRBV27 with TRBJ1-5; D gene unclear. Trimming pared 4 bases from V and 5 bases from J, leaving 15 bases between. There are 15 residues in the CDR3. Germline values: CDR1 MNHEY, CDR2 SMNVEV (reference sequence). CDR3 nucleotide sequence: TGTGCCAGCAGTTCACGATCAGGACGGGATCAGCCCCAGCATTTT. It codes for CASSSRSGRDQPQHF.

V usage is TRBV6-5 and J usage is TRBJ2-7; D perhaps matches TRBD2 (7 bases). Germline-derived CDR1 and CDR2 are MNHEY and SVGAGI. V dropped 2 bases and J dropped 3 bases, with 11 bases sitting between them. The CDR3 is 14 residues long. CDR3 DNA sequence: TGTGCCAGCAGTTACGGGGGGGCCCACTACGAGCAGTACTTC. It yields the protein CASSYGGAHYEQYF.

The V call is TRBV25-1, the J call TRBJ2-7; the match to TRBD2 covers 10 bases. The germline gives CDR1 MGHDK, CDR2 SYGVNS. This CDR3 has 15 residues. J gave up 0 bases and V 5 bases, and 4 bases lay outside the gene matches. The CDR3 loop is CASSKAGGSSYEQYF. CDR3 bases: TGTGCCAGCAGTAAAGCGGGGGGGAGCTCCTACGAGCAGTACTTC.

The chain has TRBV6-1 and TRBJ1-4; D is undetermined. This CDR3 comprises 10 residues. V lost 1 base to trimming and J lost 10 bases, with 1 base between them. Per germline, CDR1 MNHNS and CDR2 SASEGT. For the CDR3, the DNA is TGTGCCAGCAGTGAAGGAAAACTGTTTTTT. Encoded protein: CASSEGKLFF.

The chain couples TRBV28 to TRBJ2-7; D not resolved. This CDR3 contains 13 residues. Trimming left V 3 bases short and J 0 bases short, with 6 bases between. Per the germline V gene, CDR1 is MDHEN and CDR2 is SYDVKM. CDR3 bases: TGTGCCAGCAGTTTGGACGTCTCCTACGAGCAGTACTTC. Amino acids: CASSLDVSYEQYF. Combining the CDR3 with reference TRBV28 and TRBJ2-7 gives the whole variable domain DVKVTQSSRYLVKRTGEKVFLECVQDMDHENMFWYRQDPGLGLRLIYFSYDVKMKEKGDIPEGYSVSREKKERFSLILESASTNQTSMYLCASSLDVSYEQYFGPGTRLTVT.

V gene TRBV2 combines with J gene TRBJ1-2; 8 positions match TRBD1. This CDR3 contains 16 residues. CDR1 and CDR2 (germline): SNHLY, FYNNEI. Germline trimming cut 3 bases from V and 0 bases from J; bases unmatched to any gene: 6. The DNA of the CDR3 is TGTGCCAGCAGTGATCCGGGACAGGTTTCTAACTATGGCTACACCTTC. Its translation: CASSDPGQVSNYGYTF.

The V gene is TRBV14, the J gene TRBJ1-3, with TRBD1 matching over 8 bases. Trimming cost V 5 bases and J 2 bases; bases outside gene matches: 2. CDR1 is SGHDN, CDR2 FVKESK, per germline. The length of the CDR3 is 14 residues. CDR3 sequence reads: CASSWTGTGNTIYF. The CDR3 DNA is TGTGCCAGCAGCTGGACAGGGACTGGAAACACCATATATTTT.

This clone has a single count. The CDR3 DNA follows: TGTGCCAGCAGTGAGGGACAGGGATGGGGCTACACCTTC. This sequence encodes CASSEGQGWGYTF. The chain couples TRBV2 to TRBJ1-2; 9 bases match TRBD1. The CDR3 loop spans 13 amino acids. The germline V gene has CDR1 SNHLY and CDR2 FYNNEI. V was pared by 3 bases and J by 8 bases, with 4 bases of the junction left unmatched.

This sequence joins TRBV6-4 and TRBJ2-1; 10 positions agree with TRBD2. The J segment lost 0 bases and the V segment lost 5 bases, leaving 10 bases of the junction unmatched. The CDR3 extends over 18 amino acids. Germline V lookup: CDR1 MRHNA, CDR2 SNTAGT. CDR3 residues: CASSRFSSGGNSYNEQFF. In DNA, the CDR3 is TGTGCCAGCAGTCGGTTTTCTAGCGGGGGAAACTCCTACAATGAGCAGTTCTTC.

The gene calls are TRBV7-9 and TRBJ2-5, with 7 nucleotides matching TRBD1. V trimming: 7 bases; J trimming: 2 bases; junction bases outside the gene matches: 7. The CDR3 sequence is 14 residues long. Germline CDR1 and CDR2: SEHNR and FQNEAQ (reference sequence). The CDR3 DNA follows: TGTGCCAGCACGGACAGGATCCTTCAAGAGACCCAGTACTTC. Protein: CASTDRILQETQYF. Drawing the rest from reference TRBV7-9 and TRBJ2-5, the complete variable domain is DTGVSQNPRHKITKRGQNVTFRCDPISEHNRLYWYRQTLGQGPEFLTYFQNEAQLEKSRLLSDRFSAERPKGSFSTLEIQRTEQGDSAMYLCASTDRILQETQYFGPGTRLLVL.